The 21 T cell receptor beta chains below all came from one sample that was sequenced in a study of monozygotic twins with inflammatory bowel disease. TCRdb re-called the 5' RACE reads; one entry per CDR3 protein, DNA not given. Seen in this sample are some 210,000 distinct CDR3 sequences; the ten most common clones hold roughly 1.5%. The sequencing input was blood. The receptors were sampled from a human donor with ulcerative colitis or Crohn's disease, or a healthy co-twin of an affected twin (not recorded which).

V usage is TRBV7-2 and J usage is TRBJ1-1; TCRdb reports TRBD1, a call that lacks DNA to check it against. The CDR3 is made up of 15 amino acids. Looked up from germline, CDR1 is SGHTA and CDR2 is FQGNSA. The CDR3 loop is CASSRYDRVNTEAFF.

The genes are TRBV29-1 and TRBJ1-2; TCRdb outputs TRBD1, but without DNA this stays unchecked. This CDR3 is built from 12 residues. Germline V gives CDR1 SQVTM, CDR2 ANQGSEA. CDR3 protein: CSVVEGGYGYTF.

The chain couples TRBV6-6 to TRBJ2-5. Germline V lookup: CDR1 MNHNY, CDR2 SVGAGI (reference sequence). This CDR3 region has 12 residues. CDR3 residues: CASRDYQEAQYF.

The rearrangement joins TRBV11-2 to TRBJ1-1. The CDR3 loop spans 14 amino acids. Germline V gene data show CDR1 as SGHAT and CDR2 as FQNNGV. CDR3 loop: CASSLGPGRAEAFF. Based on the CDR3 plus reference TRBV11-2 and TRBJ1-1, the full variable domain is EAGVAQSPRYKIIEKRQSVAFWCNPISGHATLYWYQQILGQGPKLLIQFQNNGVVDDSQLPKDRFSAERLKGVDSTLKIQPAKLEDSAVYLCASSLGPGRAEAFFGQGTRLTVV.

V gene TRBV6-6 combines with J gene TRBJ2-3; TCRdb outputs TRBD1, but without DNA this stays unchecked. Germline values: CDR1 MNHNY, CDR2 SVGAGI (reference sequence). The CDR3 is 14 residues long. This chain's CDR3 is CAGSFERGTDTQYF.

The rearrangement links TRBV20-1 to TRBJ2-3; TCRdb proposes TRBD1, but this gene call is untestable without DNA. Germline V lookup: CDR1 DFQATT, CDR2 SNEGSKA (reference sequence). CDR3 length: 16 residues. CDR3 region: CSARDWDRAHADTQYF.

The gene calls are TRBV3-1 and TRBJ1-2. Germline lookup yields CDR1 LGHDT and CDR2 YNNKEL (reference sequence). CDR3 length equals 14 residues. CDR3: CASSQAGINYGYTF.

The chain joins TRBV15 to TRBJ1-2. Germline V gene lookup returns CDR1 LNHNV and CDR2 YYDKDF (reference sequence). The CDR3 sequence is 14 residues long. The CDR3 region is CATSTHSGNYGYTF.

This chain connects TRBV20-1 to TRBJ1-1. The CDR3 runs to 14 residues. Germline lookup yields CDR1 DFQATT and CDR2 SNEGSKA (reference sequence). The CDR3: CSARDSAGPGRAFF.

This rearrangement joins TRBV7-9 to TRBJ2-3; checking the TCRdb D call of TRBD1 is not possible without DNA. This CDR3 has 13 residues. CDR1 is SEHNR and CDR2 is FQNEAQ in the germline V gene (reference sequence). CDR3 sequence: CASSSRTSDTQYF.

This chain connects TRBV28 to TRBJ1-1; the TCRdb D gene call, TRBD1, has no DNA to confirm it. The CDR3 has 13 residues. Per germline, CDR1 MDHEN and CDR2 SYDVKM. CDR3 region: CASSPGQNTQAFF.

The chain couples TRBV10-1 to TRBJ2-5; the TCRdb D gene call, TRBD1, has no DNA to confirm it. From germline, CDR1 is WNHNN and CDR2 SYGVQD (reference sequence). The CDR3 totals 16 residues. CDR3 in amino acids: CASSGDIKGIVETQYF.

The genes are TRBV20-1 and TRBJ2-1. The CDR3 has 11 amino acids. Germline lookup yields CDR1 DFQATT and CDR2 SNEGSKA (reference sequence). The CDR3 sequence: CSARDMDEQFF.

The chain has TRBV6-5 and TRBJ1-6; TCRdb names TRBD1, which stays unverified in the absence of DNA. Germline assignment: CDR1 MNHEY and CDR2 SVGAGI. The CDR3 has 15 residues. CDR3 sequence: CASSYTGGGNSPLHF.

The chain recombines TRBV20-1 with TRBJ2-1; checking the TCRdb D call of TRBD1 is not possible without DNA. The CDR3 consists of 13 residues. The germline gives CDR1 DFQATT, CDR2 SNEGSKA (reference sequence). The CDR3 region is CSAAHLGGTEQFF.

This sequence joins TRBV4-1 and TRBJ1-5; no DNA is available, so the TRBD1 call from TCRdb remains unchecked. Germline CDR1 reads MGHRA; CDR2 reads YSYEKL. The CDR3 has 16 residues. This CDR3 is CASSQVRAGLSQPQHF.

The chain couples TRBV7-9 to TRBJ1-1. CDR1 is SEHNR, CDR2 FQNEAQ, per germline (reference sequence). This CDR3 comprises 13 residues. This CDR3 reads CASSLHSDTEAFF.

The V call is TRBV6-1, the J call TRBJ1-2. The CDR3 runs to 12 residues. The germline CDR1 and CDR2 sequences are MNHNS and SASEGT. The CDR3 reads CASSADFYGYTF.

This CDR3 is CASSFLETTDTQYF. V is TRBV7-9 and J is TRBJ2-3. The CDR3 is made up of 14 amino acids. CDR1 and CDR2 from the germline V gene are SEHNR and FQNEAQ (reference sequence).

The chain employs TRBV5-1 and TRBJ2-5; TCRdb designates TRBD1, a call that cannot be tested without DNA. Germline CDR1 reads SGHRS; CDR2 reads YFSETQ. This CDR3 has 14 amino acids. The CDR3 protein is CASSSTGSQETQYF. The full variable domain, completed using reference TRBV5-1 and TRBJ2-5, is KAGVTQTPRYLIKTRGQQVTLSCSPISGHRSVSWYQQTPGQGLQFLFEYFSETQRNKGNFPGRFSGRQFSNSRSEMNVSTLELGDSALYLCASSSTGSQETQYFGPGTRLLVL.

The chain has TRBV3-1 and TRBJ1-5. This CDR3 spans 15 amino acids. Germline CDR1 LGHDT, CDR2 YNNKEL (reference sequence). The chain's CDR3 is CASSQDQVSNQPQHF. Looking up the rest from reference TRBV3-1 and TRBJ1-5 gives the full variable domain: DTAVSQTPKYLVTQMGNDKSIKCEQNLGHDTMYWYKQDSKKFLKIMFSYNNKELIINETVPNRFSPKSPDKAHLNLHINSLELGDSAVYFCASSQDQVSNQPQHFGDGTRLSIL.